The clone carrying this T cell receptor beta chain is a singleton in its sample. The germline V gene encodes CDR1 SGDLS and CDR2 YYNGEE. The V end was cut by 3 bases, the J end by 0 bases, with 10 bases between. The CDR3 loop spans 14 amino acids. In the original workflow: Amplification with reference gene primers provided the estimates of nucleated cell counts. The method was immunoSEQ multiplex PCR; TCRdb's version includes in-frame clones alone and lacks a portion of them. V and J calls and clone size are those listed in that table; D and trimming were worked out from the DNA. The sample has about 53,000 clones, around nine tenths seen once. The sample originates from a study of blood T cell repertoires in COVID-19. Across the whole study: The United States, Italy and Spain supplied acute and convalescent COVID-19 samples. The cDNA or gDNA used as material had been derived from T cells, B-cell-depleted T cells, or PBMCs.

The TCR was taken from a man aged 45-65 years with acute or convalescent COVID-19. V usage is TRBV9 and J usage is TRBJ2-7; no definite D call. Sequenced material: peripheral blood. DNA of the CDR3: TGTGCCAGCAGCGAGGCAGGAAGCTCCTACGAGCAGTACTTC. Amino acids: CASSEAGSSYEQYF.